This is a list of T cell receptor beta chains from one sample in a study of post-analysis software for immune sequencing data. TCRdb called the PCR reads again in MiXCR, with one record for every CDR3 protein. The table records roughly 400,000 distinct CDR3 sequences, about 39% of them present only once. The specimen sequenced was blood. Every receptor here comes from a girl under 10 years old with multiple sclerosis. Each CDR3 is given with its conserved first and last residue. D genes are given only for firm matches. Clone size is not always given. Where it is, it says once, few, many or a class for expanded clones.

j_gene	abundance	d_gene	v_gene	CDR3nt	CDR3aa
TRBJ1-4	NA	TRBD1	TRBV12-3/TRBV12-4	TGTGCCAGCAGTTTTAAAGCCAAGGGACAGCCTCCTAATGAAAAACTGTTTTTT	CASSFKAKGQPPNEKLFF
TRBJ2-4	NA	NA	TRBV24-1	TGTGCCACCAGTGACCCTTGGGGAGGTGACATTCAGTACTTC	CATSDPWGGDIQYF
TRBJ2-3	NA	TRBD2	TRBV7-3	TGTGCCAGCAGCCCCCGGACTAGCGGGGGGATACGCACAGATACGCAGTATTTT	CASSPRTSGGIRTDTQYF
TRBJ1-6	NA	NA	TRBV6-5	TGTGCCAGCAGTTATAAGCGGCAGGGAGGATCACCCCTCCACTTT	CASSYKRQGGSPLHF
TRBJ2-7	few	NA	TRBV20-1	TGCAGTGCAACCCCCGGGACGGACGGAACCTACGAGCAGTACTTC	CSATPGTDGTYEQYF
TRBJ2-7	NA	TRBD2	TRBV7-9	TGTGCCAGCATCCCCGGACTAGCGGGAGGATCCTCCTACGGGCAGTACTTC	CASIPGLAGGSSYGQYF
TRBJ2-7	NA	NA	TRBV29-1	TGCAGCGTGGGAGATCGTTACGAGCAGTACTTC	CSVGDRYEQYF
TRBJ1-6	NA	NA	TRBV6-2/TRBV6-3	TGTGCCAGCAGGCAGGTTGGCACCCCCCACTTT	CASRQVGTPHF
TRBJ1-4	NA	TRBD1	TRBV7-9	TGTGCCAGCAGCTTACCTGCAGGGGGGGTGTATGAAAAACTGTTTTTT	CASSLPAGGVYEKLFF
TRBJ2-1	many	TRBD2	TRBV29-1	TGCAGCGTTGCAGGACTAGTGGAGGGCGGTGTGCAGTTCTTC	CSVAGLVEGGVQFF
TRBJ2-1	NA	TRBD1	TRBV29-1	TGCAGCGCCGCCTGGGGACAGGGGGCCTACAATGAGCAGTTCTTC	CSAAWGQGAYNEQFF
TRBJ2-1	many	TRBD1	TRBV5-5	TGTGCCAGCAGCGGCCGGGACAGGGGAGACAATGAGCAGTTCTTC	CASSGRDRGDNEQFF
TRBJ1-2	NA	NA	TRBV20-1	TGCAGTGCTAGGGAAACAGGAGGAGCCCCAGTCTATGGCTACACCTTC	CSARETGGAPVYGYTF
TRBJ1-2	few	NA	TRBV20-1	TGCAGTGCTAGAGGCCCGGGATCCAACTATGGCTACACCTTC	CSARGPGSNYGYTF
TRBJ2-1	many	TRBD2	TRBV7-2	TGTGCCAGCAGCTTTAGCGGGAGCTCCTACAATGAGCAGTTCTTC	CASSFSGSSYNEQFF
TRBJ2-1	few	NA	TRBV28	TGTGCCAGCAGTAACCAGGACTACTACAATGAGCAGTTCTTC	CASSNQDYYNEQFF
TRBJ2-3	NA	TRBD2	TRBV9	TGTGCCAGCAGCGTAGGTCTCGCGGGAGGATGCACAGATACGCAGTATTTT	CASSVGLAGGCTDTQYF
TRBJ2-7	NA	TRBD1	TRBV6-6	TGTGCCAGCAGTCGGGACAGGGGCTCGTACGGGCAGTACTTC	CASSRDRGSYGQYF
TRBJ1-1	NA	NA	TRBV20-1	TGCAGTGCTCCTCGCACGAACACTGAAGCTTTCTTT	CSAPRTNTEAFF
TRBJ1-2	NA	NA	TRBV5-1	TGCGCCAGCAGCTTGGCCGGAAGCCTTTATGCATACTATGGCTACACCTTC	CASSLAGSLYAYYGYTF
TRBJ2-7	NA	NA	TRBV5-1	TGCGCCAGCAGCCTGATGTCAGGGAGCTCCTACGAGCAGTACTTC	CASSLMSGSSYEQYF
TRBJ2-1	NA	NA	TRBV14	TGTGCCAGCAGCCCAACCAATGGACTGGGAATGTCTAGCTCCTACAATGAGCAGTTCTTC	CASSPTNGLGMSSSYNEQFF
TRBJ2-3	NA	NA	TRBV7-9	TGTGCCAGCAGCTTTTTCGGGGCTAGGGAGGATACGCAGTATTTT	CASSFFGAREDTQYF
TRBJ1-6	few	NA	TRBV27	TGTGCCAGCAGTTCCCGGGCTGTAGCTTCCTATAATTCACCCCTCCACTTT	CASSSRAVASYNSPLHF